This T cell receptor (beta chain) is from a study of post-analysis software for immune sequencing data (dated by TCRdb to the mid-2010s). Background for the entire study: The recorded disease courses included relapsing-remitting, secondary progressive and progressive-relapsing multiple sclerosis, and some patients had no subtype annotation. The patient repertoires were set against around ten previously published healthy control repertoires from donors whose ages ranged from about 6 to 25 years. A subset of samples was prepared in parallel using single-end sample barcoding, then pooled and co-amplified after Illumina adapter ligation.

Study-wide conclusions, independent of this receptor: Direct clustering with F measure revealed strong co-clustering of samples prepared in the same batch, which led to a batch-effect correction. Compared with controls, multiple sclerosis patients had significantly lower normalized Chao1 diversity, a finding suggesting substantial peripheral T-cell clonal expansion. Four or five TRBV segments, including TRBV5-6, TRBV5-1 and TRBV20-1, were significantly more frequent in patients than controls. The control group was slightly older than the multiple sclerosis patient group.

To demonstrate the VDJtools post-analysis software, the study profiled TCR beta repertoires from the peripheral blood of 13 young patients with multiple sclerosis. Multiple sclerosis patients were children and adolescents aged roughly 6 to 17 years. The library was produced with PCR. The data were produced on an Illumina HiSeq 2500. To reduce PCR and sequencing biases, unique molecular identifiers were built into the TCR beta cDNA libraries. Some 500,000 cDNA molecules were obtained for every 1 to 10 million input T cells, so each molecule roughly corresponded to one T cell. The patient libraries were prepared and sequenced with the same protocol used for the earlier healthy control dataset. Within a given batch, samples were prepared together, multiplexed and sequenced on the same HiSeq lane. On the authors' methods: MIGEC was used to process the raw barcoded reads, and molecular identifier groups with only a single read were discarded before consensus assembly and CDR3 extraction. VDJtools was used for post-analysis of the clonotype tables, with diversity normalized by down-sampling every dataset to the smallest sample size. To correct batch-related cross-sample contamination, repertoire overlap clustering matched CDR3 amino acid sequences but not nucleotide sequences. TCRdb passed the public sequencing reads through fastp at Q25 and MiXCR, retaining productive beta sequences. CDR3 protein duplicates are merged, each entry listing the most common genes and DNA. TCRdb's processing, not the study's, gives the V and J calls here. For this sample the table gives approximately 660,000 distinct CDR3 sequences, of which roughly three fifths were detected only once. The ten largest clones add up to around 11% of the sample.

From the cysteine up to the phenylalanine, the CDR3 has a length of 16 residues. The kept DNA is CDR3 alone, 48 bases in frame from the first base. CDR1 MNHEY and CDR2 SVGAGI were looked up in the germline V gene. As regards this clonotype: Its antigen is still unknown. One end of the junction does not line up with germline, which may come from a read error.

The TCR comes from a girl aged 2-9 years with multiple sclerosis. The chain joins TRBV6-5 to TRBJ1-2; the D gene assignment is ambiguous. The material sequenced was blood. The DNA is TGTGTCAGCAGTTACGCGGCGGGGAGAGATAACTATGGCTACACCTTC. This codes for CVSSYAAGRDNYGYTF.